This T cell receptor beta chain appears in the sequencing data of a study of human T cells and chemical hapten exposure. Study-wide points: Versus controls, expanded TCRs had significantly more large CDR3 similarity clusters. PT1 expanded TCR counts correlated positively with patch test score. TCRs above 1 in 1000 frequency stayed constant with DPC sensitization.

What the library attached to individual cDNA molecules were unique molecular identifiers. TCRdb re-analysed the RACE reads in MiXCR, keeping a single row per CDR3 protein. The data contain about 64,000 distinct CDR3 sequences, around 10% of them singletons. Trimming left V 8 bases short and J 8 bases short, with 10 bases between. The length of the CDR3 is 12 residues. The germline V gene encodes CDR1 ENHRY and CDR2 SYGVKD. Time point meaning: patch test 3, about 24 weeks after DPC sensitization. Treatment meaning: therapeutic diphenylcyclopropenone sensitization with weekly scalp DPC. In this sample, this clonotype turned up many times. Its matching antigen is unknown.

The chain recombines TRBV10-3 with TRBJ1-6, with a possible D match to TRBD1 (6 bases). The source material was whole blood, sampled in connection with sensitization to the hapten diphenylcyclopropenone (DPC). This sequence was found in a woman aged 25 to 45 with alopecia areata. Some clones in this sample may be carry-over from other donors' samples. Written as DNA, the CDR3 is TGTGCCATCGGGCCAGGGGATTCACCCCTCCACTTT. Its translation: CAIGPGDSPLHF.